This entry features one T cell receptor beta chain sequence. Its matching antigen is unknown. An end of the junction does not agree with germline; a read error may underlie this. The germline V gene encodes CDR1 SEHNR and CDR2 FQNEAQ (reference sequence). CDR3 length equals 13 residues. This record comes from a study of PD-1 blockade in classical Hodgkin lymphoma. General observations from the study: It was CD4+ TCR diversity, not CD8+, that rose significantly by C4D1. The study found complete responders had baseline diversity similar to newly diagnosed patients.

TCRdb keeps only in-frame clones here, not all; method: immunoSEQ multiplex PCR. The sample contains 90,000 to 120,000 clones, nearly 90% of which appear only once. Following autologous stem cell transplantation, relapse occurred in every patient, and exposure to brentuximab vedotin varied. Best response was recorded as complete response, partial response or progressive disease. Sequenced here: peripheral blood mononuclear cells (PBMCs), sampled before the second cycle of nivolumab. The rearrangement links TRBV7-9 to TRBJ1-1, with D maybe TRBD1 (5 bases). The TCR was taken from a human donor with classical Hodgkin lymphoma. CDR3 loop: CASSARVNAEAFF. CDR3 coding DNA: TGTGCCAGCAGCGCCAGGGTGAACGCTGAAGCTTTCTTT. Full variable domain (remainder filled in from reference TRBV7-9 and TRBJ1-1): DTGVSQNPRHKITKRGQNVTFRCDPISEHNRLYWYRQTLGQGPEFLTYFQNEAQLEKSRLLSDRFSAERPKGSFSTLEIQRTEQGDSAMYLCASSARVNAEAFFGQGTRLTVV.